This TCR beta chain was sequenced in a study of blood T cell repertoires in COVID-19. The method was immunoSEQ multiplex PCR; TCRdb's version includes in-frame clones alone and lacks a portion of them. The sample holds 60,000 to 70,000 clones; 80% to 85% are singletons and the top ten take approximately 39%. Germline V gives CDR1 MDHEN, CDR2 SYDVKM. The CDR3 loop spans 16 amino acids. V gave up 4 bases and J gave up 4 bases; unmatched junction bases: 11. The material sequenced was peripheral blood. The sequence came from a human donor in a cohort sampled during active COVID-19. V is TRBV28 and J is TRBJ2-3, with 7 bases that match TRBD1. The CDR3 reads CASSSQTGTVADTQYF. DNA of the CDR3: TGTGCCAGCAGTTCCCAAACCGGGACAGTGGCAGATACGCAGTATTTT.